The sequence of this T cell receptor beta chain was determined in a study of blood T cell repertoires in COVID-19. Study in general: Acute-phase and convalescent COVID-19 samples originated in the United States, Italy and Spain. PBMCs, B-cell-depleted T cells, or T cells provided the cDNA or gDNA that made up the material.

Deletions cut 5 bases from V and 3 bases from J, with 13 bases between. CDR1 is SGHAT, CDR2 FQNNGV, per germline. The CDR3 totals 14 residues. As processed by the authors: Reference gene primer amplification in the assay estimated nucleated cell counts. Clones were read by immunoSEQ multiplex PCR, and TCRdb kept only the in-frame ones, dropping some. Clone size and V and J calls were adopted from that table, with D and trimming inferred from the DNA. The sample carries some 5,900 clones, approximately 87% recorded once. The chain uses TRBV11-2 and TRBJ1-2; D is possibly TRBD1 (6 bases). The source material was peripheral blood. This clonotype originated in a human donor in a cohort sampled during active COVID-19. CDR3: CASSISQGDYGYTF. The DNA of the CDR3 is TGTGCCAGCAGCATATCACAGGGCGACTATGGCTACACCTTC.